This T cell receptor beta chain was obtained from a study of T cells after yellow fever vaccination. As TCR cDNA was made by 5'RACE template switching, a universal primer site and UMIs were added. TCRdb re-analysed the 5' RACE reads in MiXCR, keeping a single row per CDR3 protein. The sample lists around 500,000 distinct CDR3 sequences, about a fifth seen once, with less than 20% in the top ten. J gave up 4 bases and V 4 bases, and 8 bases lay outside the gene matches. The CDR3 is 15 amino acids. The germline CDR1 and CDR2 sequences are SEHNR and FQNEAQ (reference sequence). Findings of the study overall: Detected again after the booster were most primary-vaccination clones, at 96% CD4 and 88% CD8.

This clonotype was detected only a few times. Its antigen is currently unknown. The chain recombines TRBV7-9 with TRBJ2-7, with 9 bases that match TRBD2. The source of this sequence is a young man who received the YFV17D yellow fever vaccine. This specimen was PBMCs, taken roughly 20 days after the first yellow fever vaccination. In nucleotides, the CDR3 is TGTGCCAGCAGCTCGAAGGGACTAGCTTCGTACGAGCAGTACTTC. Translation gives CASSSKGLASYEQYF.